This section outlines one TCR beta chain sequence together with its context. V was clipped by 6 bases and J by 6 bases, with 9 bases between them. Germline V gene lookup returns CDR1 MNHEY and CDR2 SMNVEV (reference sequence). The CDR3 totals 12 residues. This specimen belongs to a study of T cell changes during pregnancy in multiple sclerosis. Generated by immunoSEQ multiplex PCR, the TCRdb table keeps only in-frame clones and is missing some. Counted here are 45,000 to 60,000 clones, nearly 95% occurring once; the ten biggest clones make up 0.61%. V usage is TRBV27 and J usage is TRBJ2-1; D ambiguous. Sequenced here: CD4+ T cells from peripheral blood mononuclear cells, sampled after pregnancy. The receptor's source is a female donor in good health, enrolled as a control in a pregnancy study. The DNA of the CDR3 is TGTGCCAGCAGCCCCCTAGGCAATGAGCAGTTCTTC. This sequence encodes CASSPLGNEQFF.